Listed below are T cell receptor beta chains from one sample, sequenced in a study of blood T cell repertoires in COVID-19. The repertoire was sequenced with immunoSEQ multiplex PCR; TCRdb's copy has only in-frame clones and lacks some. Here the sample spans around 250,000 clones, just under 85% being singletons. The sequenced sample was peripheral blood. The receptors stem from a woman of 80 years or more with acute or convalescent COVID-19. Each CDR3 is given with its conserved first and last residue. Each record gives: J gene, D gene, clone size, V gene, CDR3 protein, CDR3 DNA. A D gene is named only where the DNA matches it firmly. Clone size is not always given. Where it is, it says once, few, many or a class for expanded clones.

j_call: TRBJ2-5
d_call: TRBD2
clone_size: -
v_call: TRBV5-1
cdr3_aa: CASRKTSGGYQETQYF
cdr3_nt: TGCGCCAGCAGAAAGACTAGCGGGGGCTATCAAGAGACCCAGTACTTC

j_call: TRBJ2-1
d_call: TRBD2
clone_size: -
v_call: TRBV5-1
cdr3_aa: CASSGGLAGILVGEQFF
cdr3_nt: TGCGCCAGCAGCGGTGGACTAGCGGGAATCTTGGTGGGTGAGCAGTTCTTC

j_call: TRBJ1-6
d_call: TRBD1
clone_size: -
v_call: TRBV19
cdr3_aa: CASSSGQHNSPLHF
cdr3_nt: TGTGCCAGTAGCTCGGGACAGCATAATTCACCCCTCCACTTT

j_call: TRBJ1-2
d_call: TRBD1
clone_size: -
v_call: TRBV5-4
cdr3_aa: CASSPGQGSSYGYTF
cdr3_nt: TGTGCCAGCAGCCCCGGACAGGGAAGCAGCTATGGCTACACCTTC

j_call: TRBJ1-4
d_call: -
clone_size: -
v_call: TRBV28
cdr3_aa: CASSPPGGADEKLFF
cdr3_nt: TGTGCCAGCAGCCCTCCGGGGGGGGCCGATGAAAAACTGTTTTTT

j_call: TRBJ2-1
d_call: -
clone_size: -
v_call: TRBV7-9
cdr3_aa: CASSRRGTTDEQFF
cdr3_nt: TGTGCCAGCAGCCGGCGAGGGACAACTGATGAGCAGTTCTTC

j_call: TRBJ2-3
d_call: -
clone_size: -
v_call: TRBV9
cdr3_aa: CASSVDLYSDTQYF
cdr3_nt: TGTGCCAGCAGCGTAGACTTGTACTCAGATACGCAGTATTTT

j_call: TRBJ2-7
d_call: TRBD1
clone_size: -
v_call: TRBV5-1
cdr3_aa: CASSPRDRFSYEQYF
cdr3_nt: TGCGCCAGCAGCCCCCGGGACAGGTTCTCCTACGAGCAGTACTTC

j_call: TRBJ2-2
d_call: TRBD2
clone_size: -
v_call: TRBV3-1/TRBV3-2
cdr3_aa: CASSLWRGGTGELFF
cdr3_nt: TGTGCCAGCAGCCTCTGGCGGGGGGGCACCGGGGAGCTGTTTTTT

j_call: TRBJ2-1
d_call: TRBD1
clone_size: -
v_call: TRBV6-5
cdr3_aa: CASRLDRGHRGEQFF
cdr3_nt: TGTGCCAGCAGATTGGACAGGGGGCATCGGGGGGAGCAGTTCTTC

j_call: TRBJ1-6
d_call: -
clone_size: few
v_call: TRBV4-2
cdr3_aa: CASSQETAYNSPLHF
cdr3_nt: TGTGCCAGCAGCCAAGAGACTGCCTATAATTCACCCCTCCACTTT

j_call: TRBJ1-5
d_call: -
clone_size: -
v_call: TRBV7-9
cdr3_aa: CASSYSDSNQPQHF
cdr3_nt: TGTGCCAGCAGCTACAGTGATAGCAATCAGCCCCAGCATTTT

j_call: TRBJ1-2
d_call: -
clone_size: -
v_call: TRBV28
cdr3_aa: CASSPLRQHYGYTF
cdr3_nt: TGTGCCAGTAGCCCCCTTCGACAGCACTATGGCTACACCTTC

j_call: TRBJ1-3
d_call: -
clone_size: -
v_call: TRBV27
cdr3_aa: CASSSLTPAGFFSGNTIYF
cdr3_nt: TGTGCCAGCAGTTCTCTCACTCCCGCCGGGTTTTTCTCTGGAAACACCATATATTTT

j_call: TRBJ1-1
d_call: -
clone_size: -
v_call: TRBV12-3/TRBV12-4
cdr3_aa: CASGNWGDTEAFF
cdr3_nt: TGTGCCAGCGGTAACTGGGGGGACACTGAAGCTTTCTTT

j_call: TRBJ1-1
d_call: -
clone_size: -
v_call: TRBV5-6
cdr3_aa: CASSLTDRMNTEAFF
cdr3_nt: TGTGCCAGCAGCTTGACCGACAGGATGAACACTGAAGCTTTCTTT

j_call: TRBJ2-3
d_call: -
clone_size: -
v_call: TRBV6-2/TRBV6-3
cdr3_aa: CASSPGRGSKADTQYF
cdr3_nt: TGTGCCAGCAGCCCCGGTAGAGGGTCAAAGGCAGATACGCAGTATTTT